This T cell receptor (beta chain) emerged from a study of read filtering for tumor transcriptome and immune sequencing. Study summary: After DNase treatment, RNA was made into whole-transcriptome libraries. Findings and limits, study-wide: The CD138-negative fraction was mixed bone marrow immune cells, not pure T cells.

This library used about 400 ng RNA and molecular barcoded adaptors spanning alpha/delta and beta/gamma chains. Each CDR3 protein is one row after TCRdb ran MiXCR on the reads. The table lists under 30,000 distinct CDR3 sequences, about 22% of them singletons, with around 49% in the top ten. CDR1 is LNHDA, CDR2 SQIVND, per germline (reference sequence). V lost 4 bases and J 2 bases, leaving 11 bases between the germline ends. The CDR3 runs 15 residues. Comments on this clonotype: The antigen is unknown.

The source of this sequence is a donor aged 40 or older with multiple myeloma. Source material: a population of CD138-negative cells sorted from bone marrow. The rearrangement links TRBV19 to TRBJ2-2; D call uncertain. The chain's CDR3 is CASSNRWENTGELFF. The CDR3 DNA reads TGTGCCAGTAGTAACCGGTGGGAAAACACCGGGGAGCTGTTTTTT.